This TCR beta chain was identified during a study of regulatory T cells in long-lasting Graves disease. Study-level information: Those Graves' patients who were newly diagnosed had been on antithyroid drugs under 3 months.

Both iRepertoire HTBI primers and Arm-PCR of CDR3 regions were used to build the TCR beta libraries. TCRdb itself ran the multiplex PCR reads through MiXCR, one entry per CDR3 protein. The sample has roughly 400,000 distinct CDR3 sequences; 15% are singletons. Time point of the sample: newly diagnosed GD, antithyroid drugs for less than 3 months. The TCR library used RNA extracted from PBMCs. The CDR3 is 13 residues long. The germline V gene has CDR1 LGHDT and CDR2 YNNKEL (reference sequence). The V end lost 4 bases, the J end lost 4 bases, and 10 bases lay between the germline ends. This clonotype was detected a few times. One base away lies a much larger clone, so this may be a sequencing read error. The sample also formed part of further work on T cells in Graves' hyperthyroidism and ophthalmopathy. That source adds: Those with hyperthyroidism were 18 to 65 years old, newly diagnosed, and ill for under 2 months. A first-round RT-PCR of the TCR CDR3 used the HTBI primer set. A 13 V-J signature model discriminated ophthalmopathy versus stable hyperthyroidism.

The chain has TRBV3-1 and TRBJ1-2; D ambiguous. This receptor was taken from a woman in her thirties or forties with Graves disease. Sequencing was performed on peripheral blood mononuclear cells (PBMCs), taken at new diagnosis, from a patient treated with antithyroid drugs. In DNA form, the CDR3 reads TGTGCCAGCAGCCCCGGACCGTCCTATGGCTACACCTTC. Translated: CASSPGPSYGYTF.